The present TCR beta chain was sequenced within a study of blood T cell repertoires in COVID-19. At the level of the study: Samples taken during acute and convalescent COVID-19 were collected in the United States, Italy and Spain. The cDNA or gDNA used as material had been derived from T cells, B-cell-depleted T cells, or PBMCs.

Authors' analysis steps: Counts of nucleated cells, estimated from reference gene primer amplification, were obtained. Measured with immunoSEQ multiplex PCR; TCRdb has only the in-frame clones, and not every one. The V and J calls and clone size are taken from that table; D and trimming were inferred from the DNA. The profile shows about 210,000 clones, about 85% of them singletons. This clone was counted only a few times. This CDR3 spans 14 amino acids. From germline, CDR1 is SGHTA and CDR2 FQGNSA. The ends lost 3 bases at V and 2 bases at J; junction bases unmatched: 3. The V and J genes are TRBV7-2 and TRBJ2-7, with 8 bases identical to TRBD2. Sequencing was carried out using peripheral blood. The receptor was derived from a woman aged 80 or over with acute or convalescent COVID-19. CDR3 amino acids: CASSFRRGAYEQYF. In DNA form, the CDR3 reads TGTGCCAGCAGCTTTCGGCGGGGGGCCTACGAGCAGTACTTC. The full variable domain, rest sourced from reference TRBV7-2 and TRBJ2-7, is GAGVSQSPSNKVTEKGKDVELRCDPISGHTALYWYRQSLGQGLEFLIYFQGNSAPDKSGLPSDRFSAERTGGSVSTLTIQRTQQEDSAVYLCASSFRRGAYEQYFGPGTRLTVT.